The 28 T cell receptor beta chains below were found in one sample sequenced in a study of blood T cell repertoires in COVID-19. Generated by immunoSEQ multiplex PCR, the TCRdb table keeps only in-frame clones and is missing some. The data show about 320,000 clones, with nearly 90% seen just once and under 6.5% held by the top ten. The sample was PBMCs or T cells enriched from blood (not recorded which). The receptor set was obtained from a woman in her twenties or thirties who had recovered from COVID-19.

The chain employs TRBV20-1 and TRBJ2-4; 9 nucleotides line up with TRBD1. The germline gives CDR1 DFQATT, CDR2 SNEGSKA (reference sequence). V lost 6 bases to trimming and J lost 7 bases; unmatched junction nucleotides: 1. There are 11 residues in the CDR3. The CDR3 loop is CSAGQGNIQYF. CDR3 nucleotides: TGCAGTGCAGGACAGGGGAACATTCAGTACTTC.

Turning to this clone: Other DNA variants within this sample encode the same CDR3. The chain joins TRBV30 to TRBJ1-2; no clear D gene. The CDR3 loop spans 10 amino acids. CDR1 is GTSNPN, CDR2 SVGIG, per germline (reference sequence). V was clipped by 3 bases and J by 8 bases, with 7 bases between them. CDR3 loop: CAWSAGGYTF. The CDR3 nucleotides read TGTGCCTGGAGCGCGGGGGGCTACACCTTC.

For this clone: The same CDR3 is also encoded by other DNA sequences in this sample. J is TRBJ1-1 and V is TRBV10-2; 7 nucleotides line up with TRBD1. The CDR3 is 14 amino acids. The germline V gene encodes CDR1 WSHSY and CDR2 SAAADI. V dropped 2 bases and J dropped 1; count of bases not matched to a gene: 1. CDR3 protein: CASSEAGGNTEAFF. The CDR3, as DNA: TGCGCCAGCAGTGAGGCAGGGGGGAACACTGAAGCTTTCTTT.

The CDR3 bases are TGTGCCAGCAGTTTTTCCAGCGTGAACACTGAAGCTTTCTTT. Translated, it gives CASSFSSVNTEAFF. The genes are TRBV27 and TRBJ1-1; D remains ambiguous. Per germline, CDR1 MNHEY and CDR2 SMNVEV (reference sequence). The CDR3 extends over 14 amino acids. The ends were cut back, 3 bases at V and 0 bases at J, with 8 bases in the middle.

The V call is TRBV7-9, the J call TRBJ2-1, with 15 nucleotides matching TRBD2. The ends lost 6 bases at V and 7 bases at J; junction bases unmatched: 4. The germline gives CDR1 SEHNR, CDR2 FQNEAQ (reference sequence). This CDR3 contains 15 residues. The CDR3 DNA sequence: TGTGCCAGCAGGCTCGGGACTAGCGGGGGGAATGAGCAGTTCTTC. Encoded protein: CASRLGTSGGNEQFF.

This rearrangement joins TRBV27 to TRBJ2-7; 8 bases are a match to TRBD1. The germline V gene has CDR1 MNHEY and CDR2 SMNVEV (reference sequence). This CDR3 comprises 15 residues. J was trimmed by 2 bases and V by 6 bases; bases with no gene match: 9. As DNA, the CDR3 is TGTGCCAGCAGACCCGCCGGACAGGGAACCTACGAGCAGTACTTC. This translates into CASRPAGQGTYEQYF.

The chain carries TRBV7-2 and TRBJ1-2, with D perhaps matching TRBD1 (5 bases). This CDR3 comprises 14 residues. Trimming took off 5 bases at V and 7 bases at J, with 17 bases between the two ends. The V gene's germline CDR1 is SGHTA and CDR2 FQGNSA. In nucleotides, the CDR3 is TGTGCCAGCAGCCCTTTCCCCAGGGTGGGTGGCTACACCTTC. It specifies CASSPFPRVGGYTF.

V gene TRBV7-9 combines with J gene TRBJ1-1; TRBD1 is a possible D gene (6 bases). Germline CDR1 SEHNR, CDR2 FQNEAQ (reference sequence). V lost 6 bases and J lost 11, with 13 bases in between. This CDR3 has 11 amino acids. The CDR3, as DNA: TGTGCCAGCAGTAGCGACAGGAGGGCTTTCTTT. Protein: CASSSDRRAFF.

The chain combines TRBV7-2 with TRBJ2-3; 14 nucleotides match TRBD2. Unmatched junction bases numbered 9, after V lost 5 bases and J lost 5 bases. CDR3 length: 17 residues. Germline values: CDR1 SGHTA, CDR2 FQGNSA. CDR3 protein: CASSPGTSGGAIDTQYF. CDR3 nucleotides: TGTGCCAGCAGCCCAGGGACTAGCGGGGGTGCGATAGATACGCAGTATTTT.

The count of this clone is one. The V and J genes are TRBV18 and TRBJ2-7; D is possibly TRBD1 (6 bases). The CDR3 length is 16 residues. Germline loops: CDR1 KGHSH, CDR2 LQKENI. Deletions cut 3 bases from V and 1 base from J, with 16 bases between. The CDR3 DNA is TGTGCCAGCTCACCCTCGACAGGTTCGATTTCCTACGAGCAGTACTTC. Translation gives CASSPSTGSISYEQYF.

CDR3 region: CAGRKGAVHTGELFF. For the CDR3, the DNA is TGTGCCGGGCGAAAGGGGGCGGTTCACACCGGGGAGCTGTTTTTT. The J gene is TRBJ2-2, the V gene TRBV30; 7 bases align to TRBD1. Germline V CDR1 and CDR2: GTSNPN, SVGIG (reference sequence). V lost 8 bases and J lost 3; bases outside the gene matches: 12. CDR3 size: 15 residues.

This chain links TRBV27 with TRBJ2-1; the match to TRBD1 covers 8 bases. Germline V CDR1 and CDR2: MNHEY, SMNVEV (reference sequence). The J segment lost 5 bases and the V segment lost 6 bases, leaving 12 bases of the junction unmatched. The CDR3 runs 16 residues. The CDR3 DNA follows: TGTGCCAGCAGCACCCGGACAGGGTTGGGGGACAATGAGCAGTTCTTC. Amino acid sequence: CASSTRTGLGDNEQFF.

The CDR3 DNA is TGTGCCAGCAGTTACCAGACACTTTACGAGCAGTACTTC. This gives the protein CASSYQTLYEQYF. The V call is TRBV6-2 or TRBV6-3, the J call TRBJ2-7, with D unresolved. CDR1 and CDR2 (germline): MNHEY, SVGEGT. The CDR3 sequence is 13 residues long. Trimming took off 2 bases at V and 4 bases at J, with 9 bases between the two ends.

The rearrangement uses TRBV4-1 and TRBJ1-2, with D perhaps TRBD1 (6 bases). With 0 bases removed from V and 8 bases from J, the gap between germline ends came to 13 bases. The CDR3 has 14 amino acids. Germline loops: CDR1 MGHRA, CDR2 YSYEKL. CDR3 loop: CASSQETGPYGYTF. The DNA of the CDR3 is TGCGCCAGCAGCCAAGAAACAGGGCCTTACGGCTACACCTTC.

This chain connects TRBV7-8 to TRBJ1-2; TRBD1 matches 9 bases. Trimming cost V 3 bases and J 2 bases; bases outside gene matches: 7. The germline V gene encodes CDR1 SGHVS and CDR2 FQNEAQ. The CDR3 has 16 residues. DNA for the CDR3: TGTGCCAGCAGCTTTGGGACAGGGCAATTAAACTATGGCTACACCTTC. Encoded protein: CASSFGTGQLNYGYTF.

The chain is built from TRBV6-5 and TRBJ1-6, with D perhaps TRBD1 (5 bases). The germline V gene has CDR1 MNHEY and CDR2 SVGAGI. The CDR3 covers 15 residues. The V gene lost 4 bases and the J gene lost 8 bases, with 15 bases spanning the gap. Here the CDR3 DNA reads TGTGCCAGCAGTTTCGTAGGGGCTATCTATTCACCCCTCCACTTT. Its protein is CASSFVGAIYSPLHF.

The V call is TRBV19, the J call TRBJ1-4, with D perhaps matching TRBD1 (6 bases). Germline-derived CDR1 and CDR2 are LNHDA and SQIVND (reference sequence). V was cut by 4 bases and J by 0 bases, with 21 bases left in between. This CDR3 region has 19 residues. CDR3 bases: TGTGCCAGTAGTAAGACCCCGACAGGACAGATAGCAACTAATGAAAAACTGTTTTTT. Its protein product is CASSKTPTGQIATNEKLFF.

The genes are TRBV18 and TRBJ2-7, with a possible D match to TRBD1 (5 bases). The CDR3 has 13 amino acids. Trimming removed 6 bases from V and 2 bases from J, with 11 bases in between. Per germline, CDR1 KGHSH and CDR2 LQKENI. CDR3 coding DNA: TGTGCCAGCTCCAATCGACAGCCCTACGAGCAGTACTTC. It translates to CASSNRQPYEQYF.

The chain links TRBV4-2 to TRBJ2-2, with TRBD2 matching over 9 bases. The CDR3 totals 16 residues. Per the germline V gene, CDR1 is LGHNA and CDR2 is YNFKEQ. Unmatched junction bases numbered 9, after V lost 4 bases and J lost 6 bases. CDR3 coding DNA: TGTGCCAGCAGCCCGTGGGCGCGGGGGGGCCCCGGGGAGCTGTTTTTT. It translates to CASSPWARGGPGELFF.

CDR3 DNA sequence: TGCGCCAGCAGCCAAGAGGGGGGGTTGGGGTCCTACGAGCAGTACTTC. Residues: CASSQEGGLGSYEQYF. This sequence joins TRBV4-1 and TRBJ2-7; TRBD2 matches at 7 bases. V shed 0 bases, J shed 1 base, and the junction held 6 bases outside the gene matches. The CDR3 consists of 16 residues. Germline CDR1 MGHRA, CDR2 YSYEKL.

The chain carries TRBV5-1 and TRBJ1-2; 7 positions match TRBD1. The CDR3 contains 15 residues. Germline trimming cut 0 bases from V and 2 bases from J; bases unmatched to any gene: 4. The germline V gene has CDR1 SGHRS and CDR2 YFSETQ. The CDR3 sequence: CASSLVGQENYGYTF. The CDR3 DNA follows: TGCGCCAGCAGCTTGGTAGGACAGGAAAACTATGGCTACACCTTC.

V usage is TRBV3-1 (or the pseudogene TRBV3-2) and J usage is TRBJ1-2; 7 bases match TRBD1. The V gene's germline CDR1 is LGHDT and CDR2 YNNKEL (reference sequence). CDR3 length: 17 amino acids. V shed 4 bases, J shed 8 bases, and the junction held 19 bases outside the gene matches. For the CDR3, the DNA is TGTGCCAGCAGCCTCGGGGCAGGGGGTCAGTCGATCAAGGGCTACACCTTC. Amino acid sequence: CASSLGAGGQSIKGYTF.

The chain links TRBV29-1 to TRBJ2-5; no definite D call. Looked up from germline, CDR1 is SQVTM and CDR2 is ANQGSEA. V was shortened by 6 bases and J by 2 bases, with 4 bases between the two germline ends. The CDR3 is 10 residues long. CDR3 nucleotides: TGCAGCGTCGCGCAAGAGACCCAGTACTTC. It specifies CSVAQETQYF. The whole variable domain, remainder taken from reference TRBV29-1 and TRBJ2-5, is SAVISQKPSRDICQRGTSLTIQCQVDSQVTMMFWYRQQPGQSLTLIATANQGSEATYESGFVIDKFPISRPNLTFSTLTVSNMSPEDSSIYLCSVAQETQYFGPGTRLLVL.

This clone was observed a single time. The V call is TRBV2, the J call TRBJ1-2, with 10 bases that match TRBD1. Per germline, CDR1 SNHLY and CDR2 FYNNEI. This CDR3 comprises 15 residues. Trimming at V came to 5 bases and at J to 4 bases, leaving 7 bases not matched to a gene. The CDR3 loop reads CASSRDRGDVYGYTF. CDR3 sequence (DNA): TGTGCCAGCAGTAGGGACAGGGGCGATGTCTATGGCTACACCTTC.

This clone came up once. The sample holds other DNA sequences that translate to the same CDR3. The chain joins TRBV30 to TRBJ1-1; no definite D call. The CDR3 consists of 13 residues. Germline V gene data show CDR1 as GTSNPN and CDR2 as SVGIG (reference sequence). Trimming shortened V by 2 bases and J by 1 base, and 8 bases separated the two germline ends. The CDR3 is CAWSTTGNTEAFF. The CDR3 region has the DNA TGTGCCTGGAGTACCACGGGGAACACTGAAGCTTTCTTT.

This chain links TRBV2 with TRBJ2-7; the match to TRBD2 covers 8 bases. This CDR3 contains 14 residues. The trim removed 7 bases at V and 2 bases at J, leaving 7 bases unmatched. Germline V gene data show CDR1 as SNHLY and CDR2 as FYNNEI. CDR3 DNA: TGTGCCAGCATTAGTCGCGGGGGGACCTACGAGCAGTACTTC. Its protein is CASISRGGTYEQYF.

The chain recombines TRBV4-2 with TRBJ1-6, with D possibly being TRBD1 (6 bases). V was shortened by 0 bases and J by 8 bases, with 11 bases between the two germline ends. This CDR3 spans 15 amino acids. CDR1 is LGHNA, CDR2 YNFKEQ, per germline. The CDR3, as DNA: TGTGCCAGCAGCCAAGATAAACAGGGTTATTCACCCCTCCACTTT. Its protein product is CASSQDKQGYSPLHF.

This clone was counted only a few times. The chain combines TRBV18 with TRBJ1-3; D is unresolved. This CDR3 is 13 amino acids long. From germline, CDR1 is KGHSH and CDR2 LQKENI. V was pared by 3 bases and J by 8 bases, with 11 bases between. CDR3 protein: CASSPPPGDTIYF. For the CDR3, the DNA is TGTGCCAGCTCACCTCCTCCCGGTGACACCATATATTTT.